The 23 T cell receptor beta chains below come from one sample, sequenced in a study of blood T cells in healthy people across ages. PCR was performed a second time for about 7 to 11 cycles using a sample-barcoded 5' primer and a J-beta primer mix. Via MiXCR, TCRdb re-called the 5' RACE reads, giving one row per CDR3 protein. The sample lists over 1.5 million distinct CDR3 sequences; 49% were seen once. Input material: blood. The receptors come from a woman between 40 and 50 years old in good health.

This clonotype was found a few times. The rearrangement joins TRBV4-1 to TRBJ1-2; D call uncertain. The CDR3 consists of 16 residues. Deletions cut 3 bases from V and 1 base from J, with 15 bases between. Looked up from germline, CDR1 is MGHRA and CDR2 is YSYEKL. In DNA, the CDR3 is TGCGCCAGCAGCCAGACCCCGAACACAATTAACTATGGCTACACCTTC. This gives the protein CASSQTPNTINYGYTF.

The table lists this clonotype with a count of one. The V gene is TRBV28, the J gene TRBJ2-1; no definite D call. The CDR3 length is 16 residues. CDR1 and CDR2 from the germline V gene are MDHEN and SYDVKM. V lost 3 bases and J 6 bases, leaving 18 bases between the germline ends. This chain's CDR3 is CASSFPLGGPGNEQFF. CDR3 DNA: TGTGCCAGCAGTTTTCCCCTGGGCGGCCCAGGCAATGAGCAGTTCTTC.

The chain recombines TRBV5-1 with TRBJ2-3, with D unclear. Germline CDR1 reads SGHRS; CDR2 reads YFSETQ. CDR3 size: 15 residues. With 6 bases removed from V and 0 bases from J, the gap between germline ends came to 14 bases. As DNA, the CDR3 is TGCGCCAGCAAAACCCGGGTCCTTAGCACAGATACGCAGTATTTT. Its protein product is CASKTRVLSTDTQYF.

The rearrangement uses TRBV6-2 or TRBV6-3 and TRBJ2-5; 7 positions agree with TRBD2. Looked up from germline, CDR1 is MNHEY and CDR2 is SVGEGT. J gave up 11 bases and V 6 bases, and 15 bases lay outside the gene matches. The CDR3 consists of 14 residues. CDR3 in amino acids: CASSPPGLGSEQYF. The CDR3 DNA sequence: TGTGCCAGCAGCCCACCCGGACTAGGGAGTGAGCAGTACTTC.

The genes are TRBV20-1 and TRBJ2-4, with 11 bases lining up with TRBD2. The DNA end favors TRBJ2-7, so the J call may be wrong. Looked up from germline, CDR1 is DFQATT and CDR2 is SNEGSKA (reference sequence). CDR3 length: 14 residues. The CDR3 nucleotides are TGCAGTGCTAGTCTTAGCGGGGGGGCCAACGAGCAGTACTTC. It yields the protein CSASLSGGANEQYF.

DNA of the CDR3: TGTGCCAGCAGTTACCCACGGACAACGGCCTACAATGAGCAGTTCTTC. Protein product: CASSYPRTTAYNEQFF. This sequence joins TRBV6-2 or TRBV6-3 and TRBJ2-1; D may be TRBD1 (5 bases). The V gene lost 2 bases and the J gene lost 2 bases, with 13 bases spanning the gap. The CDR3 spans 16 residues. Looked up from germline, CDR1 is MNHEY and CDR2 is SVGEGT.

The J gene is TRBJ1-5, the V gene TRBV4-3, with TRBD1 as a possible D gene (5 bases). Trimming shortened V by 4 bases and J by 7 bases, and 14 bases separated the two germline ends. Germline CDR1 and CDR2: LGHNA and YSLEER. The CDR3 is 14 amino acids. CDR3 protein: CASSLDPRDQPQHF. The CDR3 DNA is TGCGCCAGCAGCCTCGACCCCAGGGACCAGCCCCAGCATTTT.

The CDR3 DNA reads TGTGCCAGCAGCTTAGCGATGAGACAGAAAGAGACCCAGTACTTC. Its translation is CASSLAMRQKETQYF. The V gene is TRBV7-9, the J gene TRBJ2-5, with D perhaps matching TRBD1 (5 bases). This CDR3 is built from 15 residues. CDR1 and CDR2 (germline): SEHNR, FQNEAQ (reference sequence). V dropped 0 bases and J dropped 3 bases, with 11 bases sitting between them.

This clonotype was counted many times. The chain has TRBV28 and TRBJ2-7; a possible D gene is TRBD1 (6 bases). The V end was cut by 6 bases, the J end by 1 base, with 10 bases between. CDR1 is MDHEN and CDR2 is SYDVKM in the germline V gene. This CDR3 has 13 residues. CDR3 sequence: CASRRTASYEQYF. CDR3 coding DNA: TGTGCCAGCAGAAGGACAGCTTCCTACGAGCAGTACTTC.

The rearrangement links TRBV7-3 to TRBJ2-5; perhaps TRBD2 as D (6 bases). There are 13 residues in the CDR3. Per the germline V gene, CDR1 is SGHTA and CDR2 is FQGTGA. The V gene lost 5 bases and the J gene lost 3 bases, with 10 bases spanning the gap. The DNA of the CDR3 is TGTGCCAGCAGCCGCGGGGACGAAGAGACCCAGTACTTC. Amino acid sequence: CASSRGDEETQYF.

This clonotype was recorded once. The chain carries TRBV12-3 or TRBV12-4 and TRBJ2-4; 11 positions match TRBD2. This CDR3 has 17 residues. The trim removed 1 base at V and 2 bases at J, leaving 4 bases unmatched. The chain's CDR3 is CASSLGLAGGTKNIQYF. CDR3 DNA: TGTGCCAGCAGTTTAGGGCTAGCGGGGGGTACCAAAAACATTCAGTACTTC.

This clonotype was recorded a few times. This rearrangement joins TRBV7-9 to TRBJ2-1; D might be TRBD1 or TRBD2, each matching 5 bases. This CDR3 spans 14 amino acids. The V end lost 4 bases, the J end lost 4 bases, and 11 bases lay between the germline ends. Germline CDR1 reads SEHNR; CDR2 reads FQNEAQ (reference sequence). The CDR3 region is CASSYRDPYNEQFF. CDR3 nucleotides: TGTGCCAGCAGCTACCGGGACCCATACAATGAGCAGTTCTTC.

Turning to this clonotype: As the CDR3 is not closed by the conserved phenylalanine or tryptophan, this likely results from a read error. V gene TRBV20-1 combines with J gene TRBJ2-1, with 14 bases identical to TRBD2. CDR1 and CDR2 (germline): DFQATT, SNEGSKA (reference sequence). V shed 3 bases, J shed 9 bases, and the junction held 4 bases outside the gene matches. This CDR3 region has 14 residues. The CDR3 protein is CSARTSGGVFEQFL. The CDR3, as DNA: TGCAGTGCTAGGACTAGCGGGGGGGTATTTGAGCAGTTCCTC.

The rearrangement joins TRBV20-1 to TRBJ2-5, with a weak D call TRBD1 (6 bases). CDR3 length: 14 amino acids. V was pared by 0 bases and J by 5 bases, with 13 bases between. CDR1 and CDR2 (germline): DFQATT, SNEGSKA (reference sequence). CDR3: CSARDATGMETQYF. The DNA of the CDR3 is TGCAGTGCTAGAGACGCCACAGGGATGGAGACCCAGTACTTC.

This clonotype turned up a few times. The V gene is TRBV4-2, the J gene TRBJ2-5; maybe TRBD1 (7 bases). The CDR3 has 15 amino acids. The V gene's germline CDR1 is LGHNA and CDR2 YNFKEQ. V lost 1 base, J lost 5 bases, and 14 bases lay in between. CDR3 in amino acids: CASSQAVQGGETQYF. In nucleotides, the CDR3 is TGTGCCAGCAGCCAAGCGGTTCAGGGGGGCGAGACCCAGTACTTC.

The chain links TRBV9 to TRBJ2-7, with TRBD1 matching over 9 bases. CDR1 is SGDLS, CDR2 YYNGEE, per germline. There are 15 residues in the CDR3. The ends lost 4 bases at V and 6 bases at J; junction bases unmatched: 11. For the CDR3, the DNA is TGTGCCAGCAGCCCGACCGTACAGGGGGCTAGCGAGCAGTACTTC. Translating it yields CASSPTVQGASEQYF.

For the CDR3, the DNA is TGCAGTGCTAGAGATCTTGGGGTGGGCTACACCTTC. It specifies CSARDLGVGYTF. The chain is built from TRBV20-1 and TRBJ1-2; D remains ambiguous. CDR3 length: 12 residues. Trimming shortened V by 0 bases and J by 8 bases, and 10 bases separated the two germline ends. Germline assignment: CDR1 DFQATT and CDR2 SNEGSKA (reference sequence).

This chain connects TRBV10-3 to TRBJ2-7, with D perhaps matching TRBD1 (5 bases). Looked up from germline, CDR1 is ENHRY and CDR2 is SYGVKD. V was pared by 0 bases and J by 2 bases, with 11 bases between. CDR3 length equals 15 residues. CDR3 bases: TGTGCCATCAGTGAGTCGGGGCCAGTGGCCTACGAGCAGTACTTC. Translation gives CAISESGPVAYEQYF.

This clonotype was counted between two and nine times. The gene calls are TRBV29-1 and TRBJ2-7; possible D gene TRBD2, 6 bases. V shed 6 bases and J shed 3 bases, with 15 bases lying between them. Germline V gene data show CDR1 as SQVTM and CDR2 as ANQGSEA. The CDR3 spans 13 residues. CDR3 sequence reads: CSVASGPLYEQYF. The CDR3 nucleotides are TGCAGCGTCGCGAGCGGGCCTCTCTACGAGCAGTACTTC.

The V and J genes are TRBV6-2 or TRBV6-3 and TRBJ1-2, with TRBD1 matching 9 bases. Germline CDR1 is MNHEY and CDR2 is SVGEGT. The CDR3 length is 15 residues. The J segment lost 4 bases and the V segment lost 5 bases, leaving 8 bases of the junction unmatched. In DNA, the CDR3 is TGTGCCAGCAGTGCGTCCGGGACAGGGACCTATGGCTACACCTTC. Amino acid sequence: CASSASGTGTYGYTF.

The V gene is TRBV6-1, the J gene TRBJ2-3; unclear D gene. CDR1 and CDR2 from the germline V gene are MNHNS and SASEGT. The ends were cut back, 7 bases at V and 0 bases at J, with 20 bases in the middle. This CDR3 contains 17 residues. CDR3 nucleotide sequence: TGTGCCAGCAAAAGATCGTTCAGCGACTCAAGCACAGATACGCAGTATTTT. This codes for CASKRSFSDSSTDTQYF.

This chain uses TRBV11-2 with TRBJ2-3; no firm D call. V shed 4 bases and J shed 2 bases, with 19 bases lying between them. This CDR3 has 17 amino acids. The V gene's germline CDR1 is SGHAT and CDR2 FQNNGV. CDR3 nucleotide sequence: TGTGCCAGCAGCTCCCCCCTTACAAACCCGAACACAGATACGCAGTATTTT. It translates to CASSSPLTNPNTDTQYF.

The rearrangement links TRBV20-1 to TRBJ2-3; D remains ambiguous. The CDR3 has 14 amino acids. Between the trimmed V and J ends, which lost 3 bases and 0 bases, there was a span of 10 bases. CDR1 is DFQATT, CDR2 SNEGSKA, per germline (reference sequence). This CDR3 is CSASAYLSTDTQYF. As DNA, the CDR3 is TGCAGTGCTAGTGCTTACCTAAGCACAGATACGCAGTATTTT.